The source of this T cell receptor (beta chain) is a study of shared clonotypes between healthy human individuals. Note on this clone: Antigen specificity is unknown.

Study-wide points: The study found roughly 5.3% of naive CD4 clonotypes shared across a handful of donors. Clonotype sharing among donors was thought likely to change with sequencing depth.

Generated by immunoSEQ multiplex PCR, the TCRdb table keeps only in-frame clones and is missing some. The sample contains roughly 2.4 million clones, under 97% of which appear only once. CDR1 is SGDLS, CDR2 YYNGEE, per germline. V gave up 3 bases and J gave up 1 base, with 23 bases separating them. This CDR3 is 19 amino acids long. Sequences were obtained from naive CD4+ T cells sorted from blood. As to subset: CD45RA+ positively selected. The chain is built from TRBV9 and TRBJ2-1, with D tentatively TRBD1 or TRBD2 (6 bases each). The sequence was obtained from a man aged 18 to 35 in good health. The CDR3 nucleotides read TGTGCCAGCAGCGCCCTGGAGGGGGGTTTCCTCGGGTCCTACAATGAGCAGTTCTTC. Its translation is CASSALEGGFLGSYNEQFF.